This TCR beta chain was retrieved from a study of monozygotic twins with inflammatory bowel disease. This CDR3 contains 13 residues. Germline assignment: CDR1 SGHTA and CDR2 FQGNSA. Total RNA, at about 3,800 ng, went into every TCR library. Reanalyzing the 5' RACE reads, TCRdb keeps one entry per CDR3 protein, without DNA. Its table records 210,000 or so distinct CDR3 sequences. This TCR was sampled from a human donor with ulcerative colitis or Crohn's disease, or a healthy co-twin of an affected twin (not recorded which). The sample taken for sequencing was blood. This chain links TRBV7-2 with TRBJ2-7. CDR3 sequence: CASSNQRVAEQYF.